This TCR beta chain was retrieved from a study of vaccination effects on CD4 cells after COVID-19. Germline CDR1 MNHEY, CDR2 SMNVEV (reference sequence). The CDR3 runs 13 residues. V was pared by 6 bases and J by 7 bases, with 13 bases between. Assay used: immunoSEQ multiplex PCR; TCRdb lists only in-frame clones, some missing. The sample contains 75,000 to 100,000 clones, about three quarters of which appear only once. The ViraFEST assay expanded antigen-specific CD4+ T cells with viral peptide pools before sequencing. Isolation of CD4+ T cells took place after less than twelve days of culture. Either the mRNA-1273 or the BNT162b2 vaccine was given to participants as two doses. All vaccine recipients tested negative for nucleocapsid antibodies and had never contracted SARS-CoV-2 infection. This clone was picked up a small number of times. Its antigen remains unidentified. Study outcomes and limitations: Convalescent patients numbered few in the study; early post-infection timepoints were missing entirely.

The chain has TRBV27 and TRBJ1-5; D might be TRBD1 (5 bases). The material was CD4+ T cells from PBMCs cultured with HCoV-OC43 spike peptides, obtained after COVID-19 vaccination. Noted subset: HCoV-OC43 spike overlapping peptide pool stimulation. The clonotype was recovered from a human donor who received a COVID-19 vaccine. Here the CDR3 reads CASSAVGAQPQHF. As DNA, the CDR3 is TGTGCCAGCAGCGCCGTTGGGGCCCAGCCCCAGCATTTT.